Below are 25 T cell receptor beta chains sequenced from a single sample in a study of CD4 T cell repertoires in COVID-19. Measured with immunoSEQ multiplex PCR; TCRdb has only the in-frame clones, and not every one. The table has 65,000 to 95,000 clones, roughly 85% seen once. Material: CD4+ T cells from peripheral blood, obtained after recovery from COVID-19. The receptors come from a human donor who had COVID-19.

Here the CDR3 reads CASSLEGQGSDTQYF. The CDR3 DNA follows: TGCGCCAGCAGCTTGGAAGGCCAGGGTTCAGATACGCAGTATTTT. The chain employs TRBV5-1 and TRBJ2-3, with D possibly TRBD1 on 5 matching bases. From germline, CDR1 is SGHRS and CDR2 YFSETQ. V was clipped by 0 bases and J by 4 bases, with 12 bases between them. The CDR3 has 15 residues.

This clone was seen a single time. The genes are TRBV3-1 (or the pseudogene TRBV3-2) and TRBJ2-5; either TRBD1 or TRBD2 may supply D (5 bases each). V was pared by 3 bases and J by 1 base, with 9 bases between. Germline V gene data show CDR1 as LGHDT and CDR2 as YNNKEL (reference sequence). This CDR3 is built from 14 residues. In DNA form, the CDR3 reads TGTGCCAGCAGCCAGGGACGTGTCCAAGAGACCCAGTACTTC. Protein: CASSQGRVQETQYF.

V is TRBV10-3 and J is TRBJ2-1, with TRBD2 matching 10 bases. The V gene's germline CDR1 is ENHRY and CDR2 SYGVKD. The junction had 2 bases not matched to a gene; V was cut back by 0 bases and J by 6 bases. This CDR3 is built from 15 residues. In nucleotides, the CDR3 is TGTGCCATCAGTGAGTCGGGACTAGCGTTCAATGAGCAGTTCTTC. Amino acid sequence: CAISESGLAFNEQFF.

The chain is built from TRBV30 and TRBJ1-4, with D perhaps TRBD1 (6 bases). The length of the CDR3 is 15 residues. Germline lookup yields CDR1 GTSNPN and CDR2 SVGIG (reference sequence). V lost 6 bases to trimming and J lost 2 bases, with 16 bases between them. For the CDR3, the DNA is TGTGCCTGCCCGGGGGCAGGAGGGACTAATGAAAAACTGTTTTTT. This encodes CACPGAGGTNEKLFF.

This chain links TRBV7-6 with TRBJ2-3; weak D call: TRBD2 (5 bases). From germline, CDR1 is SGHVS and CDR2 FNYEAQ. Trimming took 4 bases from V and 1 from J, leaving 18 bases between them. The CDR3 contains 17 residues. CDR3 loop: CASSSYLASEGTDTQYF. The CDR3 DNA follows: TGTGCCAGCAGCTCCTACCTAGCCTCGGAGGGCACAGATACGCAGTATTTT.

The DNA of the CDR3 is TGTGCCAGCAGTGACAGGGGATCGGGCTCCTACGAGCAGTACTTC. It specifies CASSDRGSGSYEQYF. V gene TRBV6-2 or TRBV6-3 combines with J gene TRBJ2-7, with 8 bases aligning to TRBD1. V lost 5 bases and J lost 0; bases outside the gene matches: 6. This CDR3 region has 15 residues. Germline V gene data show CDR1 as MNHEY and CDR2 as SVGEGT.

This sequence joins TRBV5-1 and TRBJ2-5, with 7 bases matching TRBD2. The J segment lost 1 base and the V segment lost 1 base, leaving 7 bases of the junction unmatched. CDR3 length: 16 residues. Germline lookup yields CDR1 SGHRS and CDR2 YFSETQ. Here the CDR3 DNA reads TGCGCCAGCAGCTTGCGGGGGGAAGTGGGCCAAGAGACCCAGTACTTC. This codes for CASSLRGEVGQETQYF.

The chain uses TRBV9 and TRBJ2-3; the match to TRBD2 covers 9 bases. The J segment lost 4 bases and the V segment lost 0 bases, leaving 9 bases of the junction unmatched. The V gene's germline CDR1 is SGDLS and CDR2 YYNGEE. The CDR3 has 17 amino acids. This CDR3 reads CASSVESSGASADTQYF. The CDR3 DNA sequence: TGTGCCAGCAGCGTAGAGTCTAGCGGGGCAAGTGCAGATACGCAGTATTTT.

V and J are TRBV19 and TRBJ1-5, with 11 bases lining up with TRBD1. Germline V gene sequence: CDR1 LNHDA, CDR2 SQIVND (reference sequence). Germline trimming cut 6 bases from V and 2 bases from J; bases unmatched to any gene: 15. The CDR3 contains 19 residues. The CDR3 here is CASSPRGDRGNIGNQPQHF. The DNA of the CDR3 is TGTGCCAGTAGCCCAAGAGGGGACAGGGGGAATATAGGCAATCAGCCCCAGCATTTT. The whole variable domain, filled in from reference TRBV19 and TRBJ1-5, reads DGGITQSPKYLFRKEGQNVTLSCEQNLNHDAMYWYRQDPGQGLRLIYYSQIVNDFQKGDIAEGYSVSREKKESFPLTVTSAQKNPTAFYLCASSPRGDRGNIGNQPQHFGDGTRLSIL.

This clone was counted a single time. The gene calls are TRBV5-1 and TRBJ1-2, with D perhaps TRBD1 (5 bases). Per germline, CDR1 SGHRS and CDR2 YFSETQ. Trimming took off 4 bases at V and 8 bases at J, with 21 bases between the two ends. The CDR3 covers 15 residues. The CDR3 reads CASSISAGSQGGYTF. Written as DNA, the CDR3 is TGCGCCAGCAGCATCTCGGCTGGCTCCCAGGGCGGCTACACCTTC.

This clone was seen a single time. DNA for the CDR3: TGTGCCAGCAGTTTAAGGGATAATTTCAATCAGCCCCAGCATTTT. Encoded protein: CASSLRDNFNQPQHF. V and J are TRBV28 and TRBJ1-5; D is uncertain. Deletions cut 2 bases from V and 3 bases from J, with 11 bases between. Germline V lookup: CDR1 MDHEN, CDR2 SYDVKM. This CDR3 region has 15 residues.

This clone appeared a few times. The chain combines TRBV6-1 with TRBJ2-3, with D maybe TRBD1 (6 bases). The CDR3 is made up of 16 amino acids. CDR1 and CDR2 from the germline V gene are MNHNS and SASEGT. The germline V and J ends were trimmed by 4 bases and 0 bases, with 14 bases remaining between them. The CDR3 protein is CASSGRGGFSTDTQYF. Written as DNA, the CDR3 is TGTGCCAGCAGTGGCAGGGGCGGCTTTAGCACAGATACGCAGTATTTT.

This chain uses TRBV6-2 or TRBV6-3 with TRBJ2-5, with D unclear. Between the trimmed V and J ends, which lost 2 bases and 5 bases, there was a span of 6 bases. The CDR3 consists of 12 residues. Germline V gene data show CDR1 as MNHEY and CDR2 as SVGEGT. The CDR3 sequence is CASSYRVETQYF. The DNA of the CDR3 is TGTGCCAGCAGTTACCGCGTGGAGACCCAGTACTTC.

About this clone: Different DNA sequences within this sample yield the same CDR3. The chain joins TRBV6-5 to TRBJ1-5; D unresolved. Germline V gives CDR1 MNHEY, CDR2 SVGAGI. The V end lost 0 bases, the J end lost 1 base, and 4 bases lay between the germline ends. The length of the CDR3 is 14 residues. CDR3 nucleotide sequence: TGTGCCAGCAGTTACTCCGAAAGCAATCAGCCCCAGCATTTT. Protein: CASSYSESNQPQHF.

This chain joins TRBV29-1 and TRBJ1-1; tentatively, D is TRBD1 (6 bases). Trimming stripped 1 base from V and 1 base from J, with 7 bases between. This CDR3 contains 13 residues. Looked up from germline, CDR1 is SQVTM and CDR2 is ANQGSEA. CDR3 nucleotides: TGCAGCGTTGAAGCGACAGGGAACACTGAAGCTTTCTTT. Translating gives CSVEATGNTEAFF. Full variable domain (remainder filled in from reference TRBV29-1 and TRBJ1-1): SAVISQKPSRDICQRGTSLTIQCQVDSQVTMMFWYRQQPGQSLTLIATANQGSEATYESGFVIDKFPISRPNLTFSTLTVSNMSPEDSSIYLCSVEATGNTEAFFGQGTRLTVV.

The chain joins TRBV7-8 to TRBJ2-7; 8 bases map to TRBD1. The CDR3 consists of 15 residues. V was clipped by 5 bases and J by 1 base; unmatched bases: 7. The germline gives CDR1 SGHVS, CDR2 FQNEAQ. CDR3 nucleotides: TGTGCCAGCAGCCTGGACAGGGCCACGTCCTACGAGCAGTACTTC. Its translation: CASSLDRATSYEQYF.

The chain recombines TRBV7-2 with TRBJ1-1, with D unresolved. The CDR3 is 14 residues long. The V end was cut by 5 bases, the J end by 5 bases, with 15 bases between. Germline-derived CDR1 and CDR2 are SGHTA and FQGNSA. The CDR3 loop is CASSPILSQTEAFF. The CDR3 DNA follows: TGTGCCAGCAGCCCAATCCTATCTCAAACTGAAGCTTTCTTT.

The rearrangement links TRBV5-8 to TRBJ1-6, with D maybe TRBD1 (5 bases). The germline V and J ends were trimmed by 0 bases and 9 bases, with 7 bases remaining between them. Per the germline V gene, CDR1 is SGHTS and CDR2 is YDEGEE. The CDR3 spans 13 residues. The CDR3 loop reads CASSLAGGSPLHF. The CDR3 DNA follows: TGTGCCAGCAGCTTGGCCGGGGGTTCACCCCTCCACTTT. Variable domain in full (rest from reference TRBV5-8 and TRBJ1-6): EAGVTQSPTHLIKTRGQQATLRCSPISGHTSVYWYQQALGLGLQFLLWYDEGEERNRGNFPPRFSGRQFPNYSSELNVNALELEDSALYLCASSLAGGSPLHFGNGTRLTVT.

The chain couples TRBV7-2 to TRBJ1-5; TRBD1 might be the D (5 bases). V was cut by 0 bases and J by 7 bases, with 13 bases left in between. Germline loops: CDR1 SGHTA, CDR2 FQGNSA. This CDR3 is built from 15 residues. Written as DNA, the CDR3 is TGTGCCAGCAGCTTAGCGCCAGGGCCCGAACAGCCCCAGCATTTT. Amino acids: CASSLAPGPEQPQHF.

This clone showed up just once. The chain combines TRBV6-5 with TRBJ1-2; D remains ambiguous. This CDR3 is 13 amino acids long. Germline V CDR1 and CDR2: MNHEY, SVGAGI. Trimming left V 5 bases short and J 8 bases short, with 15 bases between. The CDR3 bases are TGTGCCAGCAGTCCGTCCGCGGCGGGCGGCTACACCTTC. This gives the protein CASSPSAAGGYTF.

The V call is TRBV25-1, the J call TRBJ2-7; TRBD1 or TRBD2 may be the D gene (5 bases each). The CDR3 covers 15 residues. Germline CDR1 is MGHDK and CDR2 is SYGVNS. The V and J ends lost 4 bases and 2 bases respectively, with 15 bases between them. The CDR3, as DNA: TGTGCCAGCAGTGTCACCGGGACGGCAACCTACGAGCAGTACTTC. This translates into CASSVTGTATYEQYF.

The V call is TRBV19, the J call TRBJ2-2, with 16 bases fitting TRBD2. Per the germline V gene, CDR1 is LNHDA and CDR2 is SQIVND (reference sequence). There are 17 residues in the CDR3. The trim removed 7 bases at V and 4 bases at J, leaving 6 bases unmatched. The CDR3 sequence is CASIGTSGRAGTGELFF. In DNA form, the CDR3 reads TGTGCCAGTATAGGGACTAGCGGGAGGGCCGGCACCGGGGAGCTGTTTTTT.

The chain employs TRBV7-2 and TRBJ2-7, with D possibly being TRBD2 (6 bases). V was clipped by 5 bases and J by 6 bases, with 17 bases between them. The CDR3 is made up of 14 amino acids. Germline values: CDR1 SGHTA, CDR2 FQGNSA. This chain's CDR3 is CASSPAAVGGEQYF. The CDR3 DNA sequence: TGTGCCAGCAGCCCAGCGGCCGTGGGGGGCGAGCAGTACTTC.

The gene calls are TRBV2 and TRBJ2-5; a weak D match, TRBD2 (5 bases). V gave up 7 bases and J gave up 5 bases, with 14 bases separating them. Per the germline V gene, CDR1 is SNHLY and CDR2 is FYNNEI. The CDR3 is made up of 13 amino acids. CDR3 in DNA: TGTGCCAGCAAAGGAGGTGGGGAGGAGACCCAGTACTTC. As protein: CASKGGGEETQYF.

This chain joins TRBV3-1 (or the pseudogene TRBV3-2) and TRBJ2-1; D is unclear. CDR3 size: 14 residues. Trimming took off 4 bases at V and 1 base at J, with 8 bases between the two ends. From germline, CDR1 is LGHDT and CDR2 YNNKEL (reference sequence). Here the CDR3 reads CASSPRQSYNEQFF. Here the CDR3 DNA reads TGTGCCAGCAGCCCTCGCCAGTCCTACAATGAGCAGTTCTTC.